This is a list of T cell receptor beta chains from one sample in a study of CD39 and CD103 CD8 tumor-infiltrating T cells. The assay was immunoSEQ multiplex PCR, and TCRdb's table has in-frame clones only and misses some. The data hold 3,000 to 4,000 clones, with under 80% observed a single time. Input material: CD39- CD103- CD8+ T cells sorted from the tumor. Receptors originate from a human donor with head and neck squamous cell carcinoma. CDR3s include the opening cysteine and the closing phenylalanine or tryptophan. The D gene is left open where the match is weak. Clone size is stated in some rows and not others, as once, few, many or a class when expanded.

v_call	clone_size	j_call	d_call	cdr3_aa	cdr3_nt
TRBV28	.	TRBJ2-7	.	CASSPLDVTYEQYF	TGTGCCAGCAGTCCCCTCGACGTTACTTACGAGCAGTACTTC
TRBV9	.	TRBJ2-6	TRBD2	CASSPGRGGGANVLTF	TGTGCCAGCAGCCCCGGGAGGGGCGGAGGGGCCAACGTCCTGACTTTC
TRBV4-3	.	TRBJ1-2	.	CASSQDLTGNYGYTF	TGCGCCAGCAGCCAAGATCTTACAGGAAACTATGGCTACACCTTC
TRBV7-9	.	TRBJ1-2	TRBD1	CASSGGQGSTYGYTF	TGTGCCAGCAGCGGCGGACAGGGGTCTACCTATGGCTACACCTTC
TRBV6-6	.	TRBJ1-5	.	CASSYAQAWAQPQHF	TGTGCCAGCAGTTACGCACAGGCTTGGGCTCAGCCCCAGCATTTT
TRBV7-9	.	TRBJ2-7	TRBD2	CASSTPRTSGGVYEQYF	TGTGCCAGCAGCACCCCCCGGACTAGCGGGGGGGTTTACGAGCAGTACTTC
TRBV28	once	TRBJ1-2	.	CASSLTLRDGYTF	TGTGCCAGCAGTTTGACACTCAGGGATGGCTACACCTTC
TRBV7-2	.	TRBJ2-1	TRBD1	CASSLVQGAGNEQFF	TGTGCCAGCAGCTTAGTTCAGGGGGCGGGCAATGAGCAGTTCTTC
TRBV7-9	.	TRBJ2-7	.	CASSLATRGPYEQYF	TGTGCCAGCAGCTTAGCTACCAGGGGACCCTACGAGCAGTACTTC
TRBV9	.	TRBJ1-2	.	CASSALTNGYTF	TGTGCCAGCAGCGCACTAACAAATGGCTACACCTTC
TRBV29-1	.	TRBJ1-1	.	CSVVSRSEGTPGTEAFF	TGCAGCGTTGTTTCTCGATCTGAAGGCACCCCTGGGACTGAAGCTTTCTTT
TRBV7-9	.	TRBJ1-6	TRBD1	CASSSGTGVSLHF	TGTGCCAGCAGCTCAGGGACAGGGGTTTCCCTCCACTTT
TRBV6-5	.	TRBJ1-4	.	CASSYLRVAEKLFF	TGTGCCAGCAGTTACCTGCGGGTGGCTGAAAAACTGTTTTTT
TRBV14	few	TRBJ2-5	TRBD1	CASSVENRGPETQYF	TGTGCCAGCAGCGTCGAAAACAGGGGGCCAGAGACCCAGTACTTC
TRBV4-3	.	TRBJ2-3	TRBD2	CAPRSPKRGGDTQYF	TGCGCCCCCAGAAGTCCGAAGCGGGGGGGAGATACGCAGTATTTT
TRBV14	once	TRBJ2-4	TRBD1	CASSQAYVEQGKNIQYF	TGTGCCAGCAGCCAGGCCTATGTAGAACAGGGGAAAAACATTCAGTACTTC
TRBV2	.	TRBJ1-6	.	CASTEGVFSNSPLHF	TGTGCCAGTACTGAAGGGGTATTCTCTAATTCACCCCTCCACTTT
TRBV5-4	.	TRBJ1-1	.	CASSLAQGTNTEAFF	TGTGCCAGCAGCTTGGCCCAAGGAACGAACACTGAAGCTTTCTTT
TRBV7-8	few	TRBJ2-7	TRBD1	CASSLWTGNEQYF	TGTGCCAGCAGCTTATGGACAGGCAACGAGCAGTACTTC
TRBV5-1	once	TRBJ1-4	.	CASSRPGVSDEKLFF	TGCGCCAGCAGCCGCCCCGGGGTGAGCGATGAAAAACTGTTTTTT
TRBV7-9	few	TRBJ2-5	TRBD2	CASSPGTSGGNQETQYF	TGTGCCAGCAGCCCCGGGACTAGCGGGGGGAACCAAGAGACCCAGTACTTC
TRBV4-3	.	TRBJ2-1	TRBD1	CASSPDPATGGYNEQFF	TGCGCCAGCAGCCCCGACCCCGCGACAGGGGGGTACAATGAGCAGTTCTTC
TRBV4-1	.	TRBJ2-5	.	CASSQGGATDAQYF	TGCGCCAGCAGCCAAGGGGGGGCCACGGACGCCCAGTACTTC
TRBV28	.	TRBJ1-6	.	CASSLFLGGALSSYNSPLHF	TGTGCCAGCAGTTTATTTCTCGGGGGTGCTTTAAGCTCCTATAATTCACCCCTCCACTTT
TRBV5-1	.	TRBJ2-7	.	CASSWGTSYEQYF	TGCGCCAGCAGTTGGGGGACATCTTACGAGCAGTACTTC
TRBV6-9	.	TRBJ2-7	.	CASSYGRGAYEQYF	TGTGCCAGCAGTTACGGCCGGGGCGCCTACGAGCAGTACTTC
TRBV7-8	.	TRBJ1-2	.	CASSPPDRIYGYTF	TGTGCCAGCAGCCCACCCGACCGAATCTATGGCTACACCTTC
TRBV6-9	.	TRBJ1-2	TRBD1	CASSYSLTGGNGYTF	TGTGCCAGCAGTTACTCCCTGACAGGGGGCAATGGCTACACCTTC
TRBV15	.	TRBJ2-5	.	CATSREGGLQETQYF	TGTGCCACCAGCAGAGAGGGCGGACTCCAAGAGACCCAGTACTTC
TRBV13	once	TRBJ2-7	.	CASSSDRSSYEQYF	TGTGCCAGCAGCTCCGACAGGAGCTCCTACGAGCAGTACTTC
TRBV11-3	.	TRBJ2-3	.	CASSLIRTDTQYF	TGTGCCAGCAGCTTAATCCGGACAGATACGCAGTATTTT
TRBV5-6	large	TRBJ1-3	.	CASSLTQGSGPGNTIYF	TGTGCCAGCAGCTTGACTCAGGGCTCCGGTCCAGGAAACACCATATATTTT
TRBV6-6	.	TRBJ1-5	.	CASSPGQKNQPQHF	TGTGCCAGCAGTCCGGGACAAAAAAATCAGCCCCAGCATTTT
TRBV4-2	.	TRBJ1-2	.	CASSQDSGVSNYGYTF	TGTGCCAGCAGCCAAGATTCCGGAGTTTCTAACTATGGCTACACCTTC
TRBV13	.	TRBJ1-2	.	CASSLGSGADYGYTF	TGTGCCAGCAGCTTAGGATCAGGGGCAGACTATGGCTACACCTTC
TRBV28	few	TRBJ1-4	.	CASSFQGGTNEKLFF	TGTGCCAGCAGTTTCCAGGGTGGAACTAATGAAAAACTGTTTTTT
TRBV19	once	TRBJ2-1	TRBD2	CASSISGGGSYNEQFF	TGTGCCAGTAGTATAAGCGGCGGGGGCTCCTACAATGAGCAGTTCTTC
TRBV7-9	few	TRBJ1-2	.	CASSLGRIANYGYTF	TGTGCCAGCAGCTTAGGTCGGATTGCTAACTATGGCTACACCTTC
TRBV6-1	.	TRBJ1-1	.	CASSEFWQGTEAFF	TGTGCCAGCAGTGAATTTTGGCAGGGCACTGAAGCTTTCTTT
TRBV4-3	.	TRBJ1-2	TRBD1	CASSQEQGTANYGYTF	TGCGCCAGCAGCCAAGAACAAGGGACAGCTAACTATGGCTACACCTTC
TRBV2	few	TRBJ1-5	.	CASSDPRDLGNQPQHF	TGTGCCAGCAGTGACCCCCGGGACTTAGGCAATCAGCCCCAGCATTTT
TRBV28	few	TRBJ2-1	.	CASSPLARDADNEQFF	TGTGCCAGCAGTCCACTAGCCCGGGACGCCGACAATGAGCAGTTCTTC
TRBV6-5	once	TRBJ1-2	TRBD1	CASSYSQGMNYGYTF	TGTGCCAGCAGTTACTCACAGGGGATGAATTATGGCTACACCTTC
TRBV4-3	once	TRBJ1-1	TRBD1	CASSPGQGIEAFF	TGCGCCAGCAGCCCGGGACAGGGCATTGAAGCTTTCTTT
TRBV5-1	.	TRBJ1-2	.	CASSLAVSGKGEGYTF	TGCGCCAGCAGCTTGGCCGTTTCGGGAAAGGGTGAGGGCTACACCTTC
TRBV16	.	TRBJ1-2	.	CASSQSVQGTYGYTF	TGTGCCAGCAGCCAATCAGTGCAGGGCACCTATGGCTACACCTTC
TRBV28	.	TRBJ1-6	.	CASSERLRGVGYNSPLHF	TGTGCCAGCAGCGAGAGACTAAGGGGAGTGGGGTATAATTCACCCCTCCACTTT
TRBV7-7	once	TRBJ2-5	.	CASSLTRTAQEYQYF	TGTGCTAGCAGCTTAACTCGGACAGCACAAGAGTACCAGTACTTC
TRBV2	.	TRBJ1-4	TRBD1	CASRGLDRVPYEKLFF	TGTGCCAGCAGGGGATTGGACAGGGTACCTTATGAAAAACTGTTTTTT
TRBV7-9	.	TRBJ2-7	.	CASVGDYEQYF	TGTGCCAGCGTCGGGGACTACGAGCAGTACTTC